This TCR beta chain was retrieved from a study of PD-L1 blockade in urothelial cancer. Study-level information: It was at 3 weeks (second dose) and 6 weeks after treatment start that blood was analyzed.

Indicated time point: pretreatment peripheral blood. Patients were diagnosed with urothelial carcinoma, either locally advanced or metastatic. Per patient, between 1 and 8 samples were collected at pretreatment and on-treatment time points. This clone was seen only once. Clones were sequenced by immunoSEQ multiplex PCR, and TCRdb holds only the in-frame ones, with some missing. This sample carries approximately 90,000 clones, about 83% of them seen once, and the ten largest clones take approximately 2.1%. Sequenced here: PBMCs, sampled around atezolizumab (anti-PD-L1) treatment. This receptor was identified in a man aged 60 to 75 with urothelial cancer.

CDR3 amino acids: CASSGARQGRSAEAFF. The CDR3 nucleotides are TGTGCCAGCAGCGGAGCGCGACAGGGGAGATCGGCTGAAGCTTTCTTT. V is TRBV9 and J is TRBJ1-1, with 8 bases aligning to TRBD1. Germline trimming cut 3 bases from V and 6 bases from J; bases unmatched to any gene: 13. The CDR3 extends over 16 amino acids. CDR1 SGDLS and CDR2 YYNGEE come from the germline V gene.